What follows are 22 T cell receptor beta chains derived from one specimen sequenced in a study of cytomegalovirus exposure and HLA in healthy donors. Primers: 60 Vbeta forward and 13 Jbeta reverse. The repertoire was sequenced with immunoSEQ multiplex PCR; TCRdb's copy has only in-frame clones and lacks some. The repertoire holds around 100,000 clones, with just under 80% as singletons. Specimen: PBMCs. These receptors were taken from a young man in good health and CMV-seronegative.

The CDR3 bases are TGTGCCAGTAGTATATCTAGCGGGAGAGGGGGTGGCACAGATACGCAGTATTTT. It yields the protein CASSISSGRGGGTDTQYF. V and J are TRBV19 and TRBJ2-3; TRBD2 matches 10 bases. CDR3 length: 18 residues. V lost 2 bases and J lost 1; bases outside the gene matches: 9. Germline V CDR1 and CDR2: LNHDA, SQIVND (reference sequence).

This sequence joins TRBV7-2 and TRBJ2-3; 10 positions match TRBD2. With 6 bases clipped from V and 8 bases from J, the junction kept 17 bases outside the gene matches. CDR1 SGHTA and CDR2 FQGNSA come from the germline V gene. The CDR3 runs to 17 residues. The CDR3 is CASSAPTGQRTSGTQYF. The CDR3 DNA reads TGTGCCAGCAGTGCCCCTACGGGACAGAGGACTAGCGGTACGCAGTATTTT.

V usage is TRBV5-6 and J usage is TRBJ1-5; tentative D call: TRBD1 (6 bases). The CDR3 contains 15 residues. The ends were cut back, 3 bases at V and 3 bases at J, with 13 bases in the middle. Germline lookup yields CDR1 SGHDT and CDR2 YYEEEE. The chain's CDR3 is CASSSGQPLNQPQHF. In DNA form, the CDR3 reads TGTGCCAGCAGCTCCGGACAGCCCCTCAATCAGCCCCAGCATTTT. Filled out from reference TRBV5-6 and TRBJ1-5, the complete variable domain reads DAGVTQSPTHLIKTRGQQVTLRCSPKSGHDTVSWYQQALGQGPQFIFQYYEEEERQRGNFPDRFSGHQFPNYSSELNVNALLLGDSALYLCASSSGQPLNQPQHFGDGTRLSIL.

J is TRBJ1-1 and V is TRBV7-9; TRBD1 matches 7 bases. The CDR3 sequence is 16 residues long. After removal of 4 bases from V and 0 bases from J, the junction contained 8 bases not matched to a gene. Germline values: CDR1 SEHNR, CDR2 FQNEAQ (reference sequence). The CDR3 DNA follows: TGTGCCAGCAGCTCCCGGACAGGATCTATGAACACTGAAGCTTTCTTT. Translated, it gives CASSSRTGSMNTEAFF.

The chain links TRBV2 to TRBJ2-1; TRBD2 matches 9 bases. V gave up 7 bases and J gave up 2 bases; unmatched junction bases: 9. The length of the CDR3 is 16 residues. Germline values: CDR1 SNHLY, CDR2 FYNNEI. This CDR3 reads CASTMLAGVTYNEQFF. CDR3 nucleotide sequence: TGTGCCAGCACGATGTTAGCGGGAGTTACCTACAATGAGCAGTTCTTC.

The chain combines TRBV10-3 with TRBJ2-7; 9 nucleotides match TRBD1. J was trimmed by 4 bases and V by 6 bases; bases with no gene match: 4. The length of the CDR3 is 13 residues. CDR1 ENHRY and CDR2 SYGVKD come from the germline V gene. CDR3 sequence reads: CAIRTGTGYEQYF. The CDR3 DNA reads as TGTGCCATCAGAACCGGGACAGGGTACGAGCAGTACTTC.

The rearrangement uses TRBV28 and TRBJ1-5; perhaps TRBD1 as D (6 bases). Trimming took 11 bases from V and 2 from J, leaving 16 bases between them. The CDR3 has 14 amino acids. Germline V gives CDR1 MDHEN, CDR2 SYDVKM. The CDR3 nucleotides are TGTGCCGGGCGGGGGGGCGCCGGCAATCAGCCCCAGCATTTT. Translated: CAGRGGAGNQPQHF.

This chain joins TRBV5-1 and TRBJ2-7; D is possibly TRBD2 (5 bases). The CDR3 runs 13 residues. Deletions cut 2 bases from V and 1 base from J, with 7 bases between. CDR1 SGHRS and CDR2 YFSETQ come from the germline V gene. CDR3 region: CASSFRDSYEQYF. The CDR3 bases are TGCGCCAGCAGCTTCCGGGATTCCTACGAGCAGTACTTC. The full variable domain, with the rest looked up from reference TRBV5-1 and TRBJ2-7, is KAGVTQTPRYLIKTRGQQVTLSCSPISGHRSVSWYQQTPGQGLQFLFEYFSETQRNKGNFPGRFSGRQFSNSRSEMNVSTLELGDSALYLCASSFRDSYEQYFGPGTRLTVT.

This clone was detected only a few times. V gene TRBV11-2 combines with J gene TRBJ1-5; 9 bases line up with TRBD1. Trimming took 5 bases from V and 6 from J; bases not matched to a gene: 5. The germline V gene has CDR1 SGHAT and CDR2 FQNNGV. The CDR3 loop spans 14 amino acids. This chain's CDR3 is CASSPDRGGQPQHF. In DNA, the CDR3 is TGTGCCAGCAGCCCGGACAGGGGTGGTCAGCCCCAGCATTTT.

The genes are TRBV7-6 and TRBJ1-6; the D gene is possibly TRBD1 (5 bases). The CDR3 sequence is 18 residues long. Looked up from germline, CDR1 is SGHVS and CDR2 is FNYEAQ. V dropped 1 base and J dropped 7 bases, with 20 bases sitting between them. Here the CDR3 reads CASSLEVGDRYLNSPLHF. CDR3 nucleotides: TGTGCCAGCAGCTTAGAAGTTGGTGACAGATACCTCAATTCACCCCTCCACTTT.

V gene TRBV4-1 combines with J gene TRBJ2-7, with D possibly being TRBD2 (6 bases). Trimming removed 4 bases from V and 0 bases from J, with 13 bases in between. CDR1 and CDR2 (germline): MGHRA, YSYEKL. CDR3 length: 15 amino acids. CDR3: CASSPLGGSSYEQYF. The CDR3 nucleotides are TGCGCCAGCAGCCCCCTTGGGGGGAGCTCCTACGAGCAGTACTTC.

CDR3 residues: CASSLSQDRLENEKLFF. In DNA form, the CDR3 reads TGCGCCAGCAGCTTGTCTCAGGACAGGCTTGAAAATGAAAAACTGTTTTTT. The chain has TRBV5-1 and TRBJ1-4; TRBD1 matches 7 bases. This CDR3 contains 17 residues. Germline V gives CDR1 SGHRS, CDR2 YFSETQ. Unmatched junction bases numbered 11, after V lost 1 base and J lost 5 bases.

This clone appeared once. V and J are TRBV7-8 and TRBJ2-1; tentative D call: TRBD2 (7 bases). This CDR3 has 13 residues. Germline V CDR1 and CDR2: SGHVS, FQNEAQ. V shed 5 bases and J shed 7 bases, with 12 bases lying between them. DNA for the CDR3: TGTGCCAGCAGCGTGGGGGGGGCAAATGAGCAGTTCTTC. This gives the protein CASSVGGANEQFF.

This clone appeared a few times. The gene calls are TRBV4-1 and TRBJ1-4; D uncertain. The CDR3 is 14 residues long. Trimming stripped 4 bases from V and 0 bases from J, with 6 bases between. Germline values: CDR1 MGHRA, CDR2 YSYEKL. CDR3: CASSLTPTNEKLFF. The DNA of the CDR3 is TGCGCCAGCAGCCTGACACCAACTAATGAAAAACTGTTTTTT.

The V and J genes are TRBV13 and TRBJ1-5; D possibly corresponds to TRBD1 (6 bases). The CDR3 length is 15 residues. Looked up from germline, CDR1 is PRHDT and CDR2 is FYEKMQ (reference sequence). V was shortened by 5 bases and J by 4 bases, with 15 bases between the two germline ends. CDR3 sequence (DNA): TGTGCCAGCAGCCTGGGACACGCAGGTAATCAGCCCCAGCATTTT. Translating gives CASSLGHAGNQPQHF.

The genes are TRBV6-5 and TRBJ2-7; 7 positions agree with TRBD1. CDR1 is MNHEY and CDR2 is SVGAGI in the germline V gene. The CDR3 is made up of 14 amino acids. V lost 5 bases to trimming and J lost 7 bases; unmatched junction nucleotides: 11. CDR3 sequence reads: CASSPGQEPGEQYF. DNA for the CDR3: TGTGCCAGCAGTCCCGGACAGGAGCCGGGGGAGCAGTACTTC.

V gene TRBV28 combines with J gene TRBJ1-5; D not resolved. Germline-derived CDR1 and CDR2 are MDHEN and SYDVKM. The CDR3 contains 12 residues. V was clipped by 3 bases and J by 4 bases, with 4 bases between them. The CDR3 is CASSFSNQPQHF. In nucleotides, the CDR3 is TGTGCCAGCAGTTTTAGTAATCAGCCCCAGCATTTT. The whole variable domain, remainder taken from reference TRBV28 and TRBJ1-5, is DVKVTQSSRYLVKRTGEKVFLECVQDMDHENMFWYRQDPGLGLRLIYFSYDVKMKEKGDIPEGYSVSREKKERFSLILESASTNQTSMYLCASSFSNQPQHFGDGTRLSIL.

V is TRBV19 and J is TRBJ2-5; maybe TRBD1 (7 bases). Germline CDR1 LNHDA, CDR2 SQIVND (reference sequence). The ends were cut back, 3 bases at V and 2 bases at J, with 16 bases in the middle. The CDR3 has 16 amino acids. In DNA, the CDR3 is TGTGCCAGTAGTATCTCAGGGGGGCATAATCAAGAGACCCAGTACTTC. Amino acids: CASSISGGHNQETQYF.

The chain links TRBV6-4 to TRBJ2-3; tentatively, D is TRBD1 (6 bases). The V gene lost 2 bases and the J gene lost 2 bases, with 11 bases spanning the gap. The CDR3 has 15 residues. CDR1 and CDR2 (germline): MRHNA, SNTAGT. The CDR3 here is CASSDQTGPTDTQYF. The CDR3 DNA is TGTGCCAGCAGTGACCAGACAGGACCCACAGATACGCAGTATTTT.

The chain uses TRBV30 and TRBJ2-7; possibly TRBD1 for D (5 bases). Germline V gene lookup returns CDR1 GTSNPN and CDR2 SVGIG (reference sequence). V lost 7 bases to trimming and J lost 4 bases, with 8 bases between them. The CDR3 length is 10 residues. The CDR3 here is CASSGYEQYF. CDR3 DNA: TGTGCCTCGTCAGGGTACGAGCAGTACTTC. Combining the CDR3 with reference TRBV30 and TRBJ2-7 gives the whole variable domain SQTIHQWPATLVQPVGSPLSLECTVEGTSNPNLYWYRQAAGRGLQLLFYSVGIGQISSEVPQNLSASRPQDRQFILSSKKLLLSDSGFYLCASSGYEQYFGPGTRLTVT.

This clone was recorded only once. This chain links TRBV28 with TRBJ1-2; D remains ambiguous. The length of the CDR3 is 14 residues. The germline V gene encodes CDR1 MDHEN and CDR2 SYDVKM. Trimming pared 4 bases from V and 6 bases from J, leaving 15 bases between. This CDR3 reads CASSYLTQDDGYTF. The DNA for the CDR3 is TGTGCCAGCAGTTACCTGACCCAGGATGATGGCTACACCTTC.

The gene calls are TRBV12-5 and TRBJ1-5; D is possibly TRBD1 (6 bases). The germline V gene has CDR1 LGHNT and CDR2 FRNRAP. Trimming removed 4 bases from V and 11 bases from J, with 18 bases in between. This CDR3 comprises 14 residues. This CDR3 reads CASGYAGALSTQHF. Written as DNA, the CDR3 is TGTGCTAGTGGTTATGCAGGGGCCCTATCGACCCAGCATTTT.